What follows are 32 T cell receptor beta chains derived from one specimen sequenced in a study of T cells in localized non-small cell lung cancer. Libraries were prepared by immunoSEQ multiplex PCR; TCRdb keeps only in-frame clonotypes and omits some of them. Altogether about 19,000 clones are present, around nine tenths being singletons, with the ten largest covering about 4%. Sequencing was performed on peripheral blood, taken before any cancer treatment. The receptors here all came from a male donor at least 60 years old with stage I squamous cell lung carcinoma.

The chain employs TRBV6-1 and TRBJ2-5; 7 positions agree with TRBD1. The CDR3 runs to 15 residues. J was trimmed by 8 bases and V by 5 bases; bases with no gene match: 14. Germline V CDR1 and CDR2: MNHNS, SASEGT. Here the CDR3 reads CASSITDRMLRTQYF. The CDR3 region has the DNA TGTGCCAGCAGTATCACGGACAGGATGTTGAGAACCCAGTACTTC.

This clone appeared once. The chain employs TRBV6-1 and TRBJ2-7; D gene unclear. CDR1 and CDR2 from the germline V gene are MNHNS and SASEGT. The germline V and J ends were trimmed by 3 bases and 3 bases, with 15 bases remaining between them. The CDR3 length is 15 residues. CDR3 in amino acids: CASSEQVTASYEQYF. As DNA, the CDR3 is TGTGCCAGCAGTGAGCAGGTGACCGCCAGCTACGAGCAGTACTTC.

On this clone itself: The DNA is left out, because the CDR3 cannot be placed on it with certainty; the CDR3 is given as TCRdb lists it. The chain combines TRBV19 with TRBJ2-1; TRBD1 is the table's D call and was not checked against the DNA. Per the germline V gene, CDR1 is LNHDA and CDR2 is SQIVND (reference sequence). The CDR3 is 13 amino acids in total, end residues counted. The CDR3: CASTSDRQWEQFF.

The chain has TRBV15 and TRBJ2-7, with D uncertain. Trimming removed 0 bases at V and 6 bases at J, with 3 bases between. In germline, CDR1 is LNHNV, CDR2 YYDKDF (reference sequence). The CDR3 is 11 residues long. Here the CDR3 DNA reads TGTGCCACCAGCAGAGAAGTCGAGCAGTACTTC. The encoded protein is CATSREVEQYF.

The V and J genes are TRBV11-2 and TRBJ1-2, with D perhaps TRBD1 (6 bases). V was pared by 4 bases and J by 2 bases, with 17 bases between. The CDR3 sequence is 16 residues long. Germline V gene lookup returns CDR1 SGHAT and CDR2 FQNNGV. The CDR3 region has the DNA TGTGCCAGCAGCTCGATTTCGGGGGCGGGGAACTATGGCTACACCTTC. It is translated as CASSSISGAGNYGYTF.

The CDR3 reads CASSPLDLGNTEAFF. CDR3 bases: TGTGCCAGTAGCCCCCTGGATTTAGGGAACACTGAAGCTTTCTTT. The chain employs TRBV19 and TRBJ1-1; D gene ambiguous. The V gene's germline CDR1 is LNHDA and CDR2 SQIVND (reference sequence). This CDR3 is 15 amino acids long. The germline V and J ends were trimmed by 6 bases and 1 base, with 15 bases remaining between them.

This clone was recorded a few times. The rearrangement links TRBV10-1 to TRBJ2-7; tentative D call: TRBD1 (5 bases). This CDR3 spans 13 amino acids. Per the germline V gene, CDR1 is WNHNN and CDR2 is SYGVQD (reference sequence). V lost 0 bases, J lost 8 bases, and 11 bases lay in between. CDR3 nucleotide sequence: TGCGCCAGCAGTGAGTCGGGCAGGGTACAGCAGTACTTC. As protein: CASSESGRVQQYF.

This clone was seen only once. The chain carries TRBV11-3 and TRBJ2-2; tentative D call: TRBD1 (5 bases). CDR3 length: 13 residues. Germline values: CDR1 SGHNT, CDR2 YENEEA. Between the trimmed V and J ends, which lost 3 bases and 5 bases, there was a span of 7 bases. The CDR3 reads CASSFTGTGELFF. The CDR3 region has the DNA TGTGCCAGCAGCTTCACAGGAACCGGGGAGCTGTTTTTT.

The CDR3: CASSEPGYSGNTIYF. In nucleotides, the CDR3 is TGTGCCAGCAGTGAACCCGGTTACTCTGGAAACACCATATATTTT. This sequence joins TRBV25-1 and TRBJ1-3, with D uncertain. V was trimmed by 2 bases and J by 0 bases, leaving 8 bases between them. The germline gives CDR1 MGHDK, CDR2 SYGVNS. The CDR3 contains 15 residues.

V is TRBV5-1 and J is TRBJ1-1; a weak D match, TRBD1 (6 bases). The CDR3 contains 14 residues. Trimming left V 1 base short and J 1 base short, with 8 bases between. The germline V gene encodes CDR1 SGHRS and CDR2 YFSETQ. The CDR3 DNA reads as TGCGCCAGCAGCTTGTGGGGGCCGAACACTGAAGCTTTCTTT. Amino acids: CASSLWGPNTEAFF.

This sequence joins TRBV19 and TRBJ2-5; tentatively, D is TRBD1 (5 bases). Germline V gives CDR1 LNHDA, CDR2 SQIVND (reference sequence). V lost 9 bases, J lost 5 bases, and 10 bases lay in between. The CDR3 sequence is 11 residues long. CDR3 nucleotide sequence: TGTGCCAGCCAGGGCAGCGAGACCCAGTACTTC. Protein: CASQGSETQYF.

The gene calls are TRBV11-3 and TRBJ2-2; TRBD1 matches at 7 bases. The CDR3 is 16 residues long. V shed 5 bases and J 6 bases; nucleotides not matched to a gene: 12. The germline V gene encodes CDR1 SGHNT and CDR2 YENEEA. The CDR3 spells CASSPGTAHDPGELFF. DNA of the CDR3: TGTGCCAGCAGCCCCGGGACAGCCCACGATCCCGGGGAGCTGTTTTTT.

This chain links TRBV12-5 with TRBJ2-5; D may be TRBD1 (6 bases). The CDR3 has 16 residues. Per the germline V gene, CDR1 is LGHNT and CDR2 is FRNRAP. With 1 base removed from V and 5 bases from J, the gap between germline ends came to 17 bases. The CDR3 loop is CASGLARGGLMETQYF. DNA for the CDR3: TGTGCTAGTGGTTTGGCCAGGGGCGGGCTGATGGAGACCCAGTACTTC.

The rearrangement joins TRBV10-2 to TRBJ2-2; 10 bases are a match to TRBD2. The V gene's germline CDR1 is WSHSY and CDR2 SAAADI. With 7 bases clipped from V and 4 bases from J, the junction kept 9 bases outside the gene matches. The CDR3 has 16 residues. CDR3 in amino acids: CASTGAGGPSTGELFF. CDR3 DNA: TGCGCCAGCACAGGAGCGGGAGGGCCCAGCACCGGGGAGCTGTTTTTT.

This clone was seen a handful of times. This chain connects TRBV28 to TRBJ1-4, with D unclear. CDR1 MDHEN and CDR2 SYDVKM come from the germline V gene. Trimming took 7 bases from V and 0 from J, leaving 15 bases between them. The CDR3 consists of 16 residues. The CDR3 bases are TGTGCCAGCACTCCAATTGGGTTTGCAACTAATGAAAAACTGTTTTTT. As protein: CASTPIGFATNEKLFF.

The V call is TRBV5-5, the J call TRBJ1-4; weak D call: TRBD1 (5 bases). V dropped 4 bases and J dropped 5 bases, with 18 bases sitting between them. Germline V gene sequence: CDR1 SGHKS, CDR2 YYEKEE (reference sequence). The CDR3 is 16 residues long. The CDR3 loop reads CASSPRGGAGNEKLFF. DNA for the CDR3: TGTGCCAGCAGCCCAAGAGGAGGGGCGGGGAATGAAAAACTGTTTTTT.

The chain has TRBV30 and TRBJ2-7, with TRBD1 matching 7 bases. In germline, CDR1 is GTSNPN, CDR2 SVGIG (reference sequence). J gave up 9 bases and V 3 bases, and 8 bases lay outside the gene matches. The CDR3 is made up of 12 amino acids. In nucleotides, the CDR3 is TGTGCCTGGAGCGTTACAGGGGTCGCGCAGTACTTC. Its translation: CAWSVTGVAQYF.

V gene TRBV9 combines with J gene TRBJ2-1; 8 bases line up with TRBD2. After removal of 4 bases from V and 6 bases from J, the junction contained 9 bases not matched to a gene. Germline lookup yields CDR1 SGDLS and CDR2 YYNGEE. The CDR3 runs 15 residues. CDR3 loop: CASSPSGRSGNEQFF. CDR3 nucleotide sequence: TGTGCCAGCAGCCCCAGCGGGAGAAGTGGCAATGAGCAGTTCTTC.

The genes are TRBV5-1 and TRBJ2-7; the match to TRBD2 covers 8 bases. Germline V gives CDR1 SGHRS, CDR2 YFSETQ. V dropped 3 bases and J dropped 1; count of bases not matched to a gene: 3. The CDR3 is 14 amino acids. The chain's CDR3 is CASSSGTSSYEQYF. The CDR3 DNA reads as TGCGCCAGCAGCTCCGGGACTAGTTCCTACGAGCAGTACTTC.

CDR3 sequence: CASSYSEGWNEQFF. Here the CDR3 DNA reads TGTGCCAGCAGTTACTCGGAAGGCTGGAATGAGCAGTTCTTC. V and J are TRBV6-6 and TRBJ2-1, with D uncertain. Germline V lookup: CDR1 MNHNY, CDR2 SVGAGI (reference sequence). The CDR3 spans 14 residues. The V end was cut by 0 bases, the J end by 7 bases, with 10 bases between.

CDR3 residues: CASSLSGGTDTQYF. As DNA, the CDR3 is TGCGCCAGCAGCTTGTCAGGGGGCACAGATACGCAGTATTTT. The chain is built from TRBV5-1 and TRBJ2-3; D is possibly TRBD1 (6 bases). Germline loops: CDR1 SGHRS, CDR2 YFSETQ. V lost 1 base and J 1 base, leaving 7 bases between the germline ends. The CDR3 extends over 14 amino acids.

The chain employs TRBV9 and TRBJ2-2, with D maybe TRBD1 (6 bases). Trimming shortened V by 6 bases and J by 1 base, and 10 bases separated the two germline ends. The CDR3 runs to 14 residues. The germline V gene has CDR1 SGDLS and CDR2 YYNGEE. The CDR3 bases are TGTGCCAGCAACTTACAGGGGAACACCGGGGAGCTGTTTTTT. Translation gives CASNLQGNTGELFF.

The chain carries TRBV11-2 and TRBJ2-2; the D gene is possibly TRBD2 (6 bases). Germline V gene sequence: CDR1 SGHAT, CDR2 FQNNGV. The ends were cut back, 5 bases at V and 5 bases at J, with 15 bases in the middle. The CDR3 is 15 amino acids. The DNA of the CDR3 is TGTGCCAGCAGCCCCTGGAGGGAGGCGACCGGGGAGCTGTTTTTT. This gives the protein CASSPWREATGELFF.

This clone was seen only once. The gene calls are TRBV5-4 and TRBJ1-1; D gene uncertain. CDR3 size: 13 residues. Trimming left V 2 bases short and J 1 base short, with 6 bases between. In germline, CDR1 is SGHNT, CDR2 YYREEE (reference sequence). In DNA, the CDR3 is TGTGCCAGCAGCTTCAGTCGGAACACTGAAGCTTTCTTT. Amino acid sequence: CASSFSRNTEAFF.

The chain combines TRBV19 with TRBJ2-5; D unclear. V was shortened by 3 bases and J by 4 bases, with 6 bases between the two germline ends. CDR1 is LNHDA and CDR2 is SQIVND in the germline V gene (reference sequence). The CDR3 runs 12 residues. The CDR3, as DNA: TGTGCCAGTAGTATCGCCGGAGAGACCCAGTACTTC. Translation gives CASSIAGETQYF. The complete variable domain, with remaining parts taken from reference TRBV19 and TRBJ2-5, reads DGGITQSPKYLFRKEGQNVTLSCEQNLNHDAMYWYRQDPGQGLRLIYYSQIVNDFQKGDIAEGYSVSREKKESFPLTVTSAQKNPTAFYLCASSIAGETQYFGPGTRLLVL.

V and J are TRBV29-1 and TRBJ2-3, with a tentative D call TRBD2 (6 bases). V lost 6 bases, J lost 6 bases, and 19 bases lay in between. This CDR3 is 14 amino acids long. CDR1 and CDR2 from the germline V gene are SQVTM and ANQGSEA. CDR3 residues: CSVGGRHGSDTQYF. In DNA, the CDR3 is TGCAGCGTGGGGGGACGTCATGGGAGCGATACGCAGTATTTT.

The chain employs TRBV15 and TRBJ2-3; D perhaps matches TRBD1 (6 bases). V was clipped by 4 bases and J by 0 bases, with 11 bases between them. The CDR3 is 15 amino acids. Germline V gene data show CDR1 as LNHNV and CDR2 as YYDKDF (reference sequence). This chain's CDR3 is CATSTLQGSTDTQYF. DNA of the CDR3: TGTGCCACCAGCACGTTACAGGGTAGCACAGATACGCAGTATTTT.

The chain couples TRBV28 to TRBJ1-4; D gene ambiguous. CDR1 MDHEN and CDR2 SYDVKM come from the germline V gene. The CDR3 spans 12 residues. Trimming shortened V by 2 bases and J by 8 bases, and 6 bases separated the two germline ends. CDR3 in DNA: TGTGCCAGCAGTTTAAACGTGGAAAAACTGTTTTTT. This codes for CASSLNVEKLFF.

The V and J genes are TRBV29-1 and TRBJ2-7, with 10 bases identical to TRBD1. The CDR3 contains 14 residues. Germline-derived CDR1 and CDR2 are SQVTM and ANQGSEA. V shed 6 bases, J shed 0 bases, and the junction held 5 bases outside the gene matches. CDR3 amino acids: CSVLDRGDSYEQYF. CDR3 DNA sequence: TGCAGCGTGCTGGACAGGGGGGACTCCTACGAGCAGTACTTC.

The chain is built from TRBV14 and TRBJ2-2; 7 nucleotides agree with TRBD1. Germline V gene lookup returns CDR1 SGHDN and CDR2 FVKESK. The J segment lost 0 bases and the V segment lost 8 bases, leaving 0 bases of the junction unmatched. CDR3 length: 13 residues. The CDR3 DNA sequence: TGTGCCAGCGGACAGGCGAACACCGGGGAGCTGTTTTTT. This sequence encodes CASGQANTGELFF.

The chain couples TRBV28 to TRBJ1-1; 12 nucleotides match TRBD1. V was pared by 6 bases and J by 6 bases, with 8 bases of the junction left unmatched. Germline V gene sequence: CDR1 MDHEN, CDR2 SYDVKM. This CDR3 has 15 residues. The CDR3 DNA follows: TGTGCCAGCAGCCGTCGGGACAGGGGGCGCGCTGAAGCTTTCTTT. Translating gives CASSRRDRGRAEAFF.

The J gene is TRBJ2-3, the V gene TRBV7-2; possibly TRBD2 for D (7 bases). Trimming pared 4 bases from V and 8 bases from J, leaving 10 bases between. The germline V gene has CDR1 SGHTA and CDR2 FQGNSA. There are 12 residues in the CDR3. The CDR3 loop reads CASSSAGATQYF. The CDR3 DNA follows: TGTGCCAGCAGCTCGGCGGGGGCTACGCAGTATTTT.